The 23 T cell receptor beta chains presented below share a single source sample, sequenced in a study of identical twins. TCRdb processed the 5' RACE reads anew with MiXCR; each CDR3 protein has one entry. The sample holds about 500,000 distinct CDR3 sequences, 14% seen once. A further study also used this sample, focusing on yellow fever vaccine responses in identical twins.

The specimen sequenced was CD4+ T cells sorted from blood. The receptors here all came from a woman aged 18-29 years in good health.

The table lists this clonotype with a few counts. The chain combines TRBV14 with TRBJ2-1; TRBD1 matches at 8 bases. Trimming took 4 bases from V and 3 from J; bases not matched to a gene: 11. The CDR3 has 17 amino acids. CDR1 is SGHDN and CDR2 is FVKESK in the germline V gene. In DNA, the CDR3 is TGTGCCAGCAGCCCGAGTCCCGGGACAGGAGGCTACAATGAGCAGTTCTTC. It encodes CASSPSPGTGGYNEQFF.

This clonotype appeared a few times. The V gene is TRBV12-3 or TRBV12-4, the J gene TRBJ2-3; TRBD1 might be the D (7 bases). This CDR3 region has 14 residues. V was cut by 3 bases and J by 4 bases, with 11 bases left in between. As DNA, the CDR3 is TGTGCCAGCAGTTTGCAGGGGGGCGCAGATACGCAGTATTTT. This translates into CASSLQGGADTQYF.

This clonotype was seen a handful of times. V gene TRBV7-8 combines with J gene TRBJ2-7; the match to TRBD1 covers 9 bases. Germline CDR1 is SGHVS and CDR2 is FQNEAQ. Unmatched junction bases numbered 7, after V lost 5 bases and J lost 5 bases. The CDR3 is 14 amino acids. The CDR3 protein is CASSIRDRVHEQYF. The CDR3 nucleotides are TGTGCCAGCAGCATCCGGGACAGGGTCCACGAGCAGTACTTC.

The J gene is TRBJ2-1, the V gene TRBV7-9; D is undetermined. The V gene lost 1 base and the J gene lost 11 bases, with 9 bases spanning the gap. CDR1 SEHNR and CDR2 FQNEAQ come from the germline V gene (reference sequence). The CDR3 sequence is 12 residues long. The CDR3 loop is CASSLVTRKQFF. The CDR3 bases are TGTGCCAGCAGCTTAGTGACGAGGAAGCAGTTCTTC.

The J gene is TRBJ1-2, the V gene TRBV20-1; D call uncertain. V lost 0 bases, J lost 14 bases, and 13 bases lay in between. Germline V gives CDR1 DFQATT, CDR2 SNEGSKA (reference sequence). This CDR3 is 11 amino acids long. CDR3 sequence reads: CSARDQMDYTF. CDR3 sequence (DNA): TGCAGTGCTAGAGATCAAATGGACTATACCTTC.

This clonotype was recorded a few times. The chain recombines TRBV6-1 with TRBJ1-3, with 7 bases matching TRBD1. The length of the CDR3 is 15 residues. Trimming at V came to 7 bases and at J to 5 bases, leaving 11 bases not matched to a gene. Germline V gives CDR1 MNHNS, CDR2 SASEGT. CDR3 coding DNA: TGTGCCAGCACTCAGACAGGGTTCGAGCGAAACACCATATATTTT. Translated, it gives CASTQTGFERNTIYF.

This clonotype came up a few times. The genes are TRBV20-1 and TRBJ2-7, with D possibly called TRBD1 or TRBD2 (5 bases each). Per germline, CDR1 DFQATT and CDR2 SNEGSKA (reference sequence). This CDR3 comprises 15 residues. V was trimmed by 6 bases and J by 2 bases, leaving 20 bases between them. CDR3 nucleotides: TGCAGTGCCGGGGCGGGCTGGTACTCCCCCTACGAGCAGTACTTC. It encodes CSAGAGWYSPYEQYF.

The sample holds a few counts of this clonotype. The chain is built from TRBV14 and TRBJ2-1; TRBD2 agrees at 9 bases. With V trimmed by 1 base and J by 6 bases, 4 bases remained unmatched. CDR3 length: 15 residues. CDR1 SGHDN and CDR2 FVKESK come from the germline V gene. CDR3 coding DNA: TGTGCCAGCAGCCAAGTGCTAGCGGGGCTCAATGAGCAGTTCTTC. This encodes CASSQVLAGLNEQFF. The whole variable domain, remainder taken from reference TRBV14 and TRBJ2-1, is EAGVTQFPSHSVIEKGQTVTLRCDPISGHDNLYWYRRVMGKEIKFLLHFVKESKQDESGMPNNRFLAERTGGTYSTLKVQPAELEDSGVYFCASSQVLAGLNEQFFGPGTRLTVL.

This clonotype has a count of ten or more. The chain is built from TRBV12-3 or TRBV12-4 and TRBJ2-7; D perhaps matches TRBD2 (5 bases). The CDR3 loop spans 13 amino acids. V was pared by 2 bases and J by 2 bases, with 7 bases between. The CDR3 spells CASSLKGAYEQYF. CDR3 sequence (DNA): TGTGCCAGCAGTTTAAAGGGAGCCTACGAGCAGTACTTC.

The chain employs TRBV5-4 and TRBJ1-1; 8 bases map to TRBD1. Trimming cost V 1 base and J 2 bases; bases outside gene matches: 16. This CDR3 has 19 amino acids. The V gene's germline CDR1 is SGHNT and CDR2 YYREEE (reference sequence). Written as DNA, the CDR3 is TGTGCCAGCAGCTTGTTTCAAAGAAGGACAGGGAGTCGTAACACTGAAGCTTTCTTT. Its protein is CASSLFQRRTGSRNTEAFF.

The rearrangement joins TRBV6-2 or TRBV6-3 to TRBJ2-7, with D possibly being TRBD1 or TRBD2 (5 bases each). Germline lookup yields CDR1 MNHEY and CDR2 SVGEGT. Trimming took 11 bases from V and 0 from J, leaving 8 bases between them. The CDR3 is made up of 11 amino acids. In nucleotides, the CDR3 is TGTGCCGCAGGGAGCTCCTACGAGCAGTACTTC. Its protein is CAAGSSYEQYF.

The sample holds a few counts of this clonotype. For the CDR3, the DNA is TGTGCCAGCAGCCCCCCAGGGACAGGGGGGGGTGAGCAGTTCTTC. Translation gives CASSPPGTGGGEQFF. The chain joins TRBV3-1 to TRBJ2-1; TRBD1 agrees at 11 bases. Germline CDR1 is LGHDT and CDR2 is YNNKEL (reference sequence). The CDR3 consists of 15 residues. The ends lost 4 bases at V and 9 bases at J; junction bases unmatched: 8.

The CDR3 region is CASSRRGPGQGHTGELFF. In nucleotides, the CDR3 is TGTGCCAGCAGCCGTCGAGGCCCGGGACAGGGTCACACCGGGGAGCTGTTTTTT. The chain is built from TRBV6-1 and TRBJ2-2, with 9 positions matching TRBD1. J was trimmed by 3 bases and V by 6 bases; bases with no gene match: 14. This CDR3 is 18 amino acids long. Germline V gene data show CDR1 as MNHNS and CDR2 as SASEGT.

This clonotype was observed a few times. This chain joins TRBV5-1 and TRBJ2-7; 12 nucleotides align to TRBD2. There are 17 residues in the CDR3. V lost 2 bases and J lost 2; bases outside the gene matches: 8. The V gene's germline CDR1 is SGHRS and CDR2 YFSETQ. CDR3 residues: CASSFRESSGRAYEQYF. In DNA, the CDR3 is TGCGCCAGCAGCTTTAGAGAGTCTAGCGGGAGGGCCTACGAGCAGTACTTC. Filled out from reference TRBV5-1 and TRBJ2-7, the complete variable domain reads KAGVTQTPRYLIKTRGQQVTLSCSPISGHRSVSWYQQTPGQGLQFLFEYFSETQRNKGNFPGRFSGRQFSNSRSEMNVSTLELGDSALYLCASSFRESSGRAYEQYFGPGTRLTVT.

This chain connects TRBV4-3 to TRBJ2-3; TRBD2 aligns across 9 bases. The CDR3 extends over 16 amino acids. In germline, CDR1 is LGHNA, CDR2 YSLEER. The J segment lost 3 bases and the V segment lost 4 bases, leaving 8 bases of the junction unmatched. DNA for the CDR3: TGCGCCAGCAGCCCCACCGGGACTAGCAGGACAGATACGCAGTATTTT. This gives the protein CASSPTGTSRTDTQYF.

This clonotype was seen many times. The chain recombines TRBV3-1 with TRBJ1-1; D perhaps matches TRBD1 (6 bases). Germline lookup yields CDR1 LGHDT and CDR2 YNNKEL (reference sequence). The length of the CDR3 is 12 residues. The V and J ends lost 4 bases and 5 bases respectively, with 8 bases between them. CDR3 loop: CASSRGQTEAFF. The CDR3 region has the DNA TGTGCCAGCAGCCGCGGACAGACTGAAGCTTTCTTT. Full variable domain (missing parts from reference TRBV3-1 and TRBJ1-1): DTAVSQTPKYLVTQMGNDKSIKCEQNLGHDTMYWYKQDSKKFLKIMFSYNNKELIINETVPNRFSPKSPDKAHLNLHINSLELGDSAVYFCASSRGQTEAFFGQGTRLTVV.

The chain joins TRBV7-9 to TRBJ2-3; a possible D gene is TRBD2 (7 bases). V shed 2 bases and J shed 5 bases, with 14 bases lying between them. Germline V gene data show CDR1 as SEHNR and CDR2 as FQNEAQ (reference sequence). This CDR3 region has 15 residues. The chain's CDR3 is CASSLTNREGDTQYF. In nucleotides, the CDR3 is TGTGCCAGCAGCTTAACGAACAGGGAGGGAGATACGCAGTATTTT.

The sample holds many counts of this clonotype. This sequence joins TRBV9 and TRBJ2-3; TRBD2 matches at 12 bases. This CDR3 region has 15 residues. J lost 5 bases, V lost 5 bases, and 6 bases had no gene match. Germline V lookup: CDR1 SGDLS, CDR2 YYNGEE. This chain's CDR3 is CASRSSGGAIDTQYF. The CDR3 coding sequence is TGTGCCAGCAGGTCTAGCGGGGGGGCTATAGATACGCAGTATTTT.

This clonotype was detected many times. The V and J genes are TRBV5-1 and TRBJ2-1; TRBD1 matches at 9 bases. The trim removed 4 bases at V and 7 bases at J, leaving 6 bases unmatched. The CDR3 is made up of 14 amino acids. Germline V gives CDR1 SGHRS, CDR2 YFSETQ. The CDR3, as DNA: TGCGCCAGCAGCCGGGGACAGGGCAGTAATGAGCAGTTCTTC. It codes for CASSRGQGSNEQFF. Together with reference TRBV5-1 and TRBJ2-1, the CDR3 gives the full variable domain: KAGVTQTPRYLIKTRGQQVTLSCSPISGHRSVSWYQQTPGQGLQFLFEYFSETQRNKGNFPGRFSGRQFSNSRSEMNVSTLELGDSALYLCASSRGQGSNEQFFGPGTRLTVL.

As to this clonotype: One end of the junction varies from germline; a read error may be responsible. The J gene is TRBJ2-3, the V gene TRBV5-4, with TRBD2 matching over 8 bases. CDR3 length equals 16 residues. CDR1 and CDR2 from the germline V gene are SGHNT and YYREEE (reference sequence). Here the CDR3 DNA reads TGTGCCAGCAGCACCACCGGGACTAGGATCACAGATTCGCAGTATTTT. This codes for CASSTTGTRITDSQYF. The full variable domain, its missing parts supplied by reference TRBV5-4 and TRBJ2-3, is ETGVTQSPTHLIKTRGQQVTLRCSSQSGHNTVSWYQQALGQGPQFIFQYYREEENGRGNFPPRFSGLQFPNYSSELNVNALELDDSALYLCASSTTGTRITDSQYFGPGTRLTVL.

The sample holds a few counts of this clonotype. The gene calls are TRBV7-2 and TRBJ2-1; 7 nucleotides line up with TRBD2. The CDR3 has 15 residues. Germline trimming cut 1 base from V and 7 bases from J; bases unmatched to any gene: 7. Germline loops: CDR1 SGHTA, CDR2 FQGNSA. The CDR3 nucleotides are TGTGCCAGCAGCTTAGTGGGAGGGCCGTCAAATGAGCAGTTCTTC. This sequence encodes CASSLVGGPSNEQFF.

The genes are TRBV7-2 and TRBJ2-1; a weak D match, TRBD2 (5 bases). Per the germline V gene, CDR1 is SGHTA and CDR2 is FQGNSA. This CDR3 is 17 amino acids long. The ends were cut back, 4 bases at V and 4 bases at J, with 20 bases in the middle. The CDR3 sequence is CASSSNLGLASYNEQFF. The CDR3 DNA follows: TGTGCCAGCAGCTCAAACTTAGGTTTAGCGAGTTACAATGAGCAGTTCTTC.

This chain joins TRBV2 and TRBJ2-1, with 10 bases fitting TRBD2. V lost 4 bases, J lost 6 bases, and 9 bases stayed unmatched. The length of the CDR3 is 16 residues. The germline gives CDR1 SNHLY, CDR2 FYNNEI. CDR3 coding DNA: TGTGCCAGCAGTGGACATAGCGGGGGGCTCGTCAATGAGCAGTTCTTC. This codes for CASSGHSGGLVNEQFF. Full variable domain (outside the CDR3, taken from reference TRBV2 and TRBJ2-1): EPEVTQTPSHQVTQMGQEVILRCVPISNHLYFYWYRQILGQKVEFLVSFYNNEISEKSEIFDDQFSVERPDGSNFTLKIRSTKLEDSAMYFCASSGHSGGLVNEQFFGPGTRLTVL.